The 16 T cell receptor beta chains reported below all come from one sample, sequenced in a study of T cell repertoires in cytomegalovirus infection. Their antigens are not known. TCRdb recomputed calls from the reads with MiXCR, one row per CDR3 protein. This repertoire shows some 800,000 distinct CDR3 sequences, 32% found once; its top ten account for around 11%. Sequencing was performed on cultured CD8+ T cells from PBMCs, taken from culture after CMV antigen stimulation. These receptors came from a human donor in good health (CMV status not recorded). Some clones in this sample may be carry-over from other donors' samples.

The chain recombines TRBV6-5 with TRBJ2-7, with D possibly being TRBD1 (5 bases). V was pared by 6 bases and J by 2 bases, with 14 bases between. The CDR3 is made up of 14 amino acids. Germline V gene data show CDR1 as MNHEY and CDR2 as SVGAGI. The CDR3 nucleotides are TGTGCCAGCAGCCCGCACCAGACAGCCTACGAGCAGTACTTC. It yields the protein CASSPHQTAYEQYF.

The chain uses TRBV5-4 and TRBJ1-1, with TRBD1 as a possible D gene (6 bases). Germline values: CDR1 SGHNT, CDR2 YYREEE (reference sequence). This CDR3 has 15 residues. V lost 2 bases to trimming and J lost 4 bases, with 15 bases between them. The CDR3 DNA reads TGTGCCAGCAGCTTCTGGGAACAGGGTGGCACTGAAGCTTTCTTT. Protein product: CASSFWEQGGTEAFF. The complete variable domain, with remaining parts taken from reference TRBV5-4 and TRBJ1-1, reads ETGVTQSPTHLIKTRGQQVTLRCSSQSGHNTVSWYQQALGQGPQFIFQYYREEENGRGNFPPRFSGLQFPNYSSELNVNALELDDSALYLCASSFWEQGGTEAFFGQGTRLTVV.

This clonotype came up a few times. The V gene is TRBV7-9, the J gene TRBJ1-4; 7 bases agree with TRBD1. The junction had 7 bases not matched to a gene; V was cut back by 3 bases and J by 6 bases. CDR1 and CDR2 (germline): SEHNR, FQNEAQ (reference sequence). The CDR3 has 15 residues. The CDR3 is CASSFTGETDEKLFF. In DNA, the CDR3 is TGTGCCAGCAGCTTCACAGGGGAGACGGATGAAAAACTGTTTTTT. Using reference TRBV7-9 and TRBJ1-4 for the parts outside the CDR3, the full variable domain is DTGVSQNPRHKITKRGQNVTFRCDPISEHNRLYWYRQTLGQGPEFLTYFQNEAQLEKSRLLSDRFSAERPKGSFSTLEIQRTEQGDSAMYLCASSFTGETDEKLFFGSGTQLSVL.

This clonotype was recorded many times. The chain uses TRBV28 and TRBJ1-1, with TRBD1 matching over 7 bases. The CDR3 length is 14 residues. From germline, CDR1 is MDHEN and CDR2 SYDVKM. J lost 7 bases, V lost 5 bases, and 10 bases had no gene match. The CDR3 nucleotides are TGTGCCAGCAGTCTACCCCGGGCAGGGGGTGAAGCTTTCTTT. This encodes CASSLPRAGGEAFF.

The CDR3 region has the DNA TGTGCCAGCAGCGGCCCCCGTACAGGGGGGAATGGCTACACCTTC. It codes for CASSGPRTGGNGYTF. The chain has TRBV9 and TRBJ1-2, with 8 bases lining up with TRBD1. In germline, CDR1 is SGDLS, CDR2 YYNGEE. The CDR3 has 15 residues. After removal of 3 bases from V and 6 bases from J, the junction contained 10 bases not matched to a gene.

This chain connects TRBV6-1 to TRBJ1-2; D is ambiguous. The CDR3 sequence is 15 residues long. The V end was cut by 6 bases, the J end by 6 bases, with 20 bases between. CDR1 is MNHNS, CDR2 SASEGT, per germline. CDR3 DNA: TGTGCCAGCAGCCCGAGGAGGGAGATTAAGGATGGCTACACCTTC. Protein: CASSPRREIKDGYTF.

There are a few counts of this clonotype. The chain combines TRBV6-6 with TRBJ1-6; D not resolved. V was pared by 8 bases and J by 12 bases, with 8 bases between. This CDR3 spans 10 amino acids. The germline V gene encodes CDR1 MNHNY and CDR2 SVGAGI (reference sequence). The CDR3: CASGNKPLHF. DNA of the CDR3: TGTGCCAGCGGTAACAAACCCCTCCACTTT.

V gene TRBV4-1 combines with J gene TRBJ1-2; D is undetermined. V was pared by 1 base and J by 8 bases, with 17 bases between. The CDR3 consists of 15 residues. Germline V gene sequence: CDR1 MGHRA, CDR2 YSYEKL. The DNA for the CDR3 is TGCGCCAGCAGCCAAGTACAACGACCCAGTTTGGGCTACACCTTC. Protein sequence: CASSQVQRPSLGYTF.

This chain connects TRBV5-1 to TRBJ2-7, with 7 bases aligning to TRBD1. V lost 1 base and J lost 5; bases outside the gene matches: 12. CDR1 is SGHRS and CDR2 is YFSETQ in the germline V gene. The CDR3 extends over 16 amino acids. CDR3: CASSLTQRTGTNEQYF. CDR3 in DNA: TGCGCCAGCAGCTTGACGCAGCGGACAGGAACCAACGAGCAGTACTTC.

The V and J genes are TRBV18 and TRBJ2-1, with D perhaps matching TRBD1 (5 bases). In germline, CDR1 is KGHSH, CDR2 LQKENI. V was shortened by 2 bases and J by 6 bases, with 17 bases between the two germline ends. The CDR3 extends over 16 amino acids. The CDR3 here is CASSPGAQTYFNEQFF. DNA for the CDR3: TGTGCCAGCTCACCAGGGGCACAGACCTACTTCAATGAGCAGTTCTTC.

The chain employs TRBV7-6 and TRBJ2-3; tentative D call: TRBD1 (5 bases). The V gene lost 2 bases and the J gene lost 7 bases, with 16 bases spanning the gap. Looked up from germline, CDR1 is SGHVS and CDR2 is FNYEAQ. CDR3 length: 15 amino acids. The CDR3 loop reads CASSLIQEGHHTQYF. CDR3 bases: TGTGCCAGCAGCTTAATACAGGAAGGACACCATACGCAGTATTTT.

Of note for this clonotype: Because the CDR3 is missing its conserved closing phenylalanine or tryptophan, this is likely a read error. V usage is TRBV6-1 and J usage is TRBJ1-2; D is undetermined. CDR1 and CDR2 (germline): MNHNS, SASEGT. This CDR3 has 13 residues. V lost 6 bases and J 2 bases, leaving 10 bases between the germline ends. This CDR3 reads CASSPGVNYGYTL. In DNA form, the CDR3 reads TGTGCCAGCAGCCCCGGGGTCAACTATGGCTACACCCTC.

This clonotype has just a few counts. V is TRBV28 and J is TRBJ1-4, with a tentative D call TRBD1 (6 bases). From germline, CDR1 is MDHEN and CDR2 SYDVKM. The V gene lost 7 bases and the J gene lost 5 bases, with 11 bases spanning the gap. CDR3 length: 13 amino acids. The CDR3 spells CASTSRGNEKLFF. CDR3 in DNA: TGTGCCAGCACAAGTAGGGGGAATGAAAAACTGTTTTTT.

This clonotype was counted between two and nine times. V and J are TRBV5-4 and TRBJ2-3; D ambiguous. The CDR3 runs to 16 residues. Germline-derived CDR1 and CDR2 are SGHNT and YYREEE (reference sequence). V was pared by 0 bases and J by 0 bases, with 11 bases between. Written as DNA, the CDR3 is TGTGCCAGCAGCTTGGTGAATATCGGTAGCACAGATACGCAGTATTTT. As protein: CASSLVNIGSTDTQYF.

This clonotype occurred once. A junction end diverges from the germline sequence, so it may reflect a read error. This chain uses TRBV5-5 with TRBJ1-2; 9 nucleotides match TRBD1. Germline V lookup: CDR1 SGHKS, CDR2 YYEKEE (reference sequence). This CDR3 spans 11 amino acids. CDR3 protein: CASSLGQGIGF. CDR3 sequence (DNA): TGTGCCAGCAGCCTTGGACAGGGGATAGGCTTC.

The chain links TRBV11-2 to TRBJ1-6; tentative D call: TRBD1 (5 bases). Trimming cost V 7 bases and J 5 bases, with 9 bases left between them. Per the germline V gene, CDR1 is SGHAT and CDR2 is FQNNGV. The CDR3 consists of 13 residues. In nucleotides, the CDR3 is TGTGCCAGCACCGGGACGGATAATTCACCCCTCCACTTT. Protein: CASTGTDNSPLHF. The complete variable domain, with remaining parts taken from reference TRBV11-2 and TRBJ1-6, reads EAGVAQSPRYKIIEKRQSVAFWCNPISGHATLYWYQQILGQGPKLLIQFQNNGVVDDSQLPKDRFSAERLKGVDSTLKIQPAKLEDSAVYLCASTGTDNSPLHFGNGTRLTVT.